This T cell receptor beta chain was captured by sequencing in a study of T cells in localized non-small cell lung cancer. Data came from immunoSEQ multiplex PCR; TCRdb stores just in-frame clones and leaves some out. This sample yields 26,000 or so clones, of which 65% to 90% are seen a single time; 12% to 15% belongs to the top ten. The CDR3 covers 16 residues. Unmatched junction bases numbered 10, after V lost 2 bases and J lost 6 bases. In germline, CDR1 is MDHEN, CDR2 SYDVKM. The TCR sequence derives from an older female donor with stage I lung adenocarcinoma. The sample was peripheral blood, taken before any cancer treatment. The chain carries TRBV28 and TRBJ1-2; TRBD1 agrees at 9 bases. The CDR3 here is CASSLPNSGQGNGYTF. CDR3 coding DNA: TGTGCCAGCAGTTTACCTAACTCGGGACAGGGTAATGGCTACACCTTC.